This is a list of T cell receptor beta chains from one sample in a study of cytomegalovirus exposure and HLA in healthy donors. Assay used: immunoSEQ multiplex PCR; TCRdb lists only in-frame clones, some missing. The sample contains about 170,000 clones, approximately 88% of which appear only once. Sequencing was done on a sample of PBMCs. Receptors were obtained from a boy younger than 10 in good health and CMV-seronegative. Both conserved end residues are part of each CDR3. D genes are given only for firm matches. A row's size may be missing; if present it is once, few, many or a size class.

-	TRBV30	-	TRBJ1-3	CAWRLWGGTGNTIYF	TGTGCCTGGCGTCTTTGGGGGGGAACTGGAAACACCATATATTTT
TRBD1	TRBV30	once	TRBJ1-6	CAWRDRGRAPLHF	TGTGCCTGGCGGGACAGGGGAAGGGCACCCCTCCACTTT
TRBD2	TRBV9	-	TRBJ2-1	CASSVSAGLGNEQFF	TGTGCCAGCAGCGTTTCGGCGGGACTAGGCAATGAGCAGTTCTTC
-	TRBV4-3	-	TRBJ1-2	CASSQFGKSANYGYTF	TGCGCCAGCAGCCAATTCGGGAAAAGCGCTAACTATGGCTACACCTTC
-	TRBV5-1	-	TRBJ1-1	CASSFNRENTEAFF	TGCGCCAGCAGCTTCAACAGGGAAAACACTGAAGCTTTCTTT
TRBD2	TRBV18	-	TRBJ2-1	CASSPMASGGSSYNEQFF	TGTGCCAGCTCACCAATGGCTAGCGGGGGGAGCTCCTACAATGAGCAGTTCTTC
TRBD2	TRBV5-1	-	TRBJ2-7	CASSLAYGGGIYEQYF	TGCGCCAGCAGCTTGGCCTACGGGGGGGGAATCTACGAGCAGTACTTC
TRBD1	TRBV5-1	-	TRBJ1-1	CASSSTGQVNTEAFF	TGCGCCAGCAGCTCGACGGGACAGGTGAACACTGAAGCTTTCTTT
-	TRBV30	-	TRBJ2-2	CAWRDSANTGELFF	TGTGCCTGGAGGGACTCCGCGAACACCGGGGAGCTGTTTTTT
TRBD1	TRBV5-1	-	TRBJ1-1	CASSFGDRPTPEAFF	TGCGCCAGCAGCTTTGGGGACAGGCCAACCCCTGAAGCTTTCTTT
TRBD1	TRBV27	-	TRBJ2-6	CASRFQGATGANVLTF	TGTGCCAGCAGATTCCAGGGGGCAACTGGGGCCAACGTCCTGACTTTC
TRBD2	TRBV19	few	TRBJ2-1	CASSKLAGAANNEQFF	TGTGCCAGTAGTAAACTAGCGGGGGCTGCTAATAATGAGCAGTTCTTC
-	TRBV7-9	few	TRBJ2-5	CASSLAGGGLETQYF	TGTGCCAGCAGCTTAGCGGGGGGGGGCTTGGAGACCCAGTACTTC
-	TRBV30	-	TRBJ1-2	CAWKRSGALSYTF	TGTGCCTGGAAAAGATCAGGGGCTTTAAGCTACACCTTC
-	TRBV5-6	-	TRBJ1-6	CASSLGGQNSPLHF	TGTGCCAGCAGCTTGGGGGGCCAAAATTCACCCCTCCACTTT
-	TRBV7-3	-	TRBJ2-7	CASSLRPGEYEQYF	TGTGCCAGCAGCCTTCGTCCAGGGGAGTACGAGCAGTACTTC
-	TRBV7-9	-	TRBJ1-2	CASSPDPGDGYTF	TGTGCCAGCAGCCCAGACCCGGGAGATGGCTACACCTTC
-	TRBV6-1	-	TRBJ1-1	CASSRTGQYTEAFF	TGTGCCAGCAGTCGGACTGGCCAATACACTGAAGCTTTCTTT
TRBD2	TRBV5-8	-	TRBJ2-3	CASSFTSGGASPDTQYF	TGTGCCAGCAGCTTCACTAGCGGGGGGGCTTCCCCAGATACGCAGTATTTT
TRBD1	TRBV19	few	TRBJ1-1	CASSIRAGGVTEAFF	TGTGCCAGTAGTATAAGGGCAGGGGGTGTCACTGAAGCTTTCTTT
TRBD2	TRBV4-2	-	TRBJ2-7	CASSQTSGTYEQYF	TGTGCCAGCAGCCAGACTAGCGGGACCTACGAGCAGTACTTC
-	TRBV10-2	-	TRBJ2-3	CASSAQGDTDTQYF	TGCGCCAGCAGTGCCCAAGGGGACACAGATACGCAGTATTTT
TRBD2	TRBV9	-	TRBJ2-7	CASSVAGGPSYEQYF	TGTGCCAGCAGCGTAGCGGGAGGACCCTCCTACGAGCAGTACTTC
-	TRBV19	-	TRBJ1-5	CASTSGQGNQPQHF	TGTGCCAGTACTTCCGGGCAGGGGAATCAGCCCCAGCATTTT
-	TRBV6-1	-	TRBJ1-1	CASSDKRRGTEAFF	TGTGCCAGCAGTGACAAACGGAGGGGAACTGAAGCTTTCTTT
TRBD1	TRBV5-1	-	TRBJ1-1	CASSLVPGGNGEAFF	TGCGCCAGCAGCTTGGTCCCAGGGGGGAATGGTGAAGCTTTCTTT
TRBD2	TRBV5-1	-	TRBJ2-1	CASSLATGLAAHEQFF	TGCGCCAGCAGCTTGGCCACGGGACTAGCGGCCCATGAGCAGTTCTTC
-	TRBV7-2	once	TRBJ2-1	CASSLDRDYYNEQFF	TGTGCCAGCAGCTTAGACAGGGATTACTACAATGAGCAGTTCTTC
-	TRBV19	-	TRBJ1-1	CATSPQTSLNTEAFF	TGTGCCACCTCACCTCAGACATCCTTGAACACTGAAGCTTTCTTT
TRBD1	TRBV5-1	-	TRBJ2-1	CASSETGTGYNEQFF	TGCGCCAGCAGCGAAACCGGGACAGGGTACAATGAGCAGTTCTTC
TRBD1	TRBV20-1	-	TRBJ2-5	CSAPGGETQYF	TGCAGTGCTCCAGGGGGAGAGACCCAGTACTTC
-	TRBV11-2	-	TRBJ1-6	CASSLAQYNSPLHF	TGTGCCAGCAGCTTAGCGCAGTATAATTCACCCCTCCACTTT
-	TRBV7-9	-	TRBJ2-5	CASSLWGGGGDQETQYF	TGTGCCAGCAGCTTATGGGGCGGCGGCGGGGACCAAGAGACCCAGTACTTC
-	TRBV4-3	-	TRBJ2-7	CASSQREGAVEQYF	TGCGCCAGCAGCCAAAGGGAAGGGGCAGTCGAGCAGTACTTC
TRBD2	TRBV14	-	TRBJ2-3	CASSQSLSSGGFTDTQYF	TGTGCCAGCAGCCAAAGTTTGTCTAGCGGGGGGTTCACAGATACGCAGTATTTT
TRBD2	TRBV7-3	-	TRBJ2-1	CASSLVSPGLAPRNEQFF	TGTGCCAGCAGCCTAGTGAGCCCGGGACTAGCACCCCGCAATGAGCAGTTCTTC
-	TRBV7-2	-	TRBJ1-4	CASSLSSVSEKLFF	TGTGCCAGCAGCTTAAGCAGCGTCAGTGAAAAACTGTTTTTT
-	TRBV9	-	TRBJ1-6	CASSVDDSNSPLHF	TGTGCCAGCAGCGTAGATGACAGTAATTCACCCCTCCACTTT
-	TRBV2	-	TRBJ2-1	CASIPRGRNEQFF	TGTGCCAGCATCCCCAGGGGTAGGAATGAGCAGTTCTTC
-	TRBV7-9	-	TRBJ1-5	CASSLGVGQSNQPQHF	TGTGCCAGCAGCTTGGGAGTCGGACAGAGCAATCAGCCCCAGCATTTT
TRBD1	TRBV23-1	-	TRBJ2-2	CAISHRQGAGELFF	TGCGCCATATCCCACCGACAGGGTGCCGGGGAGCTGTTTTTT
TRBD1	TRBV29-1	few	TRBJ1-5	CSAAQGNNQPQHF	TGCAGCGCCGCACAGGGGAACAATCAGCCCCAGCATTTT
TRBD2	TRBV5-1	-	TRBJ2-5	CASSAAGGLGETQYF	TGCGCCAGCAGCGCCGCGGGAGGGCTCGGGGAGACCCAGTACTTC
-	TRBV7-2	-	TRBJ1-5	CASSPTRNSNQPQHF	TGTGCCAGCAGTCCGACAAGGAATAGCAATCAGCCCCAGCATTTT
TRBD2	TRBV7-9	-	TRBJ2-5	CASSLLLAGGKETQYF	TGTGCCAGCAGCTTACTACTAGCGGGGGGAAAAGAGACCCAGTACTTC
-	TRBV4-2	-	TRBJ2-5	CASSQSGDGETQYF	TGTGCCAGCAGCCAATCGGGGGATGGGGAGACCCAGTACTTC
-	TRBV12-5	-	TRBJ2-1	CASGSNRVGEQFF	TGTGCTAGTGGTAGCAACAGGGTAGGTGAGCAGTTCTTC
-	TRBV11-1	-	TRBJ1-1	CASRPVGETNTEAFF	TGTGCCAGCAGACCAGTCGGGGAGACAAACACTGAAGCTTTCTTT
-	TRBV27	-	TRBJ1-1	CASSLSLAGGPKGEAFF	TGTGCCAGCAGTTTATCGCTTGCGGGGGGCCCAAAGGGTGAAGCTTTCTTT
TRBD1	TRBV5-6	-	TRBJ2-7	CASSRDSNYEQYF	TGTGCCAGCAGCCGGGACAGCAATTACGAGCAGTACTTC
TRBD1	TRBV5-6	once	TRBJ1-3	CASRLTGGLSGNTIYF	TGTGCCAGCAGGCTTACAGGGGGCCTCTCTGGAAACACCATATATTTT
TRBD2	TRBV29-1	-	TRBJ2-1	CSALAGGLNEQFF	TGCAGCGCGCTAGCGGGGGGGTTAAATGAGCAGTTCTTC
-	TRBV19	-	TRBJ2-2	CASSIPEHGGGLFF	TGTGCCAGTAGTATCCCCGAGCACGGCGGAGGGCTGTTTTTT
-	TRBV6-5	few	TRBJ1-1	CASGRHPNTEAFF	TGTGCCAGCGGGAGGCACCCGAACACTGAAGCTTTCTTT
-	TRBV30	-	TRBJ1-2	CAWTGRGIYGYTF	TGCGCTTGGACGGGCAGGGGAATTTATGGCTACACCTTC